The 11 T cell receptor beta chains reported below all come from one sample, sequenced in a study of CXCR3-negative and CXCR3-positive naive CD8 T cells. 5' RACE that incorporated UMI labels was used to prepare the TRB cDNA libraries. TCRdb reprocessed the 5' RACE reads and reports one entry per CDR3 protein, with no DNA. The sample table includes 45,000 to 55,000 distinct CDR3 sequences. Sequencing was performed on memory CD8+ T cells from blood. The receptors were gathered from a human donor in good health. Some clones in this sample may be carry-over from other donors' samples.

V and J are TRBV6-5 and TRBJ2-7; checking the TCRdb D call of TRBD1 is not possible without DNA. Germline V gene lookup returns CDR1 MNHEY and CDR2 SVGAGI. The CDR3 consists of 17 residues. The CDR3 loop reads CASSYLGVGITSYEQYF.

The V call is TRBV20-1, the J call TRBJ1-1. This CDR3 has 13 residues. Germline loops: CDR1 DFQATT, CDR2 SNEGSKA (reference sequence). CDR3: CSAREGTNTEAFF.

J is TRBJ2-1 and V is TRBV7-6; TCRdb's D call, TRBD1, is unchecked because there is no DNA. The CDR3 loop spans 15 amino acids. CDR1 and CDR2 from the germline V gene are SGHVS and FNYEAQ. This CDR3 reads CASSSGGNLYNEQFF.

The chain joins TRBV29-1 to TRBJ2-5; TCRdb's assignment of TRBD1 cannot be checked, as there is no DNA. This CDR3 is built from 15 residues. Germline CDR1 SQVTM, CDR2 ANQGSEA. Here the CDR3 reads CSVEDSRSFQETQYF.

The chain's CDR3 is CASSQHRQRIMNTGELFF. J is TRBJ2-2 and V is TRBV7-9; without DNA, the TCRdb call of TRBD1 cannot be checked. The CDR3 has 18 residues. CDR1 and CDR2 from the germline V gene are SEHNR and FQNEAQ (reference sequence).

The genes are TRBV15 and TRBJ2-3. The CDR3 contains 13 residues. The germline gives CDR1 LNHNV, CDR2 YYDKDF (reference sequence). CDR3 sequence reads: CATSRDRADTQYF.

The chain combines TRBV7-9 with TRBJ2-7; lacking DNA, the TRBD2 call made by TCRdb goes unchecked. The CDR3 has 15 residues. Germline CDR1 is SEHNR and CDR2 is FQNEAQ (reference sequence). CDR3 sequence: CASSNPTEGLYEQYF.

CDR3 sequence reads: CATSRGRSSGNTIYF. V is TRBV15 and J is TRBJ1-3. Per germline, CDR1 LNHNV and CDR2 YYDKDF (reference sequence). This CDR3 is 15 amino acids long.

The CDR3 sequence: CASSYAGPGTDTQYF. The chain has TRBV6-5 and TRBJ2-3. CDR3 length equals 15 residues. The germline V gene has CDR1 MNHEY and CDR2 SVGAGI.

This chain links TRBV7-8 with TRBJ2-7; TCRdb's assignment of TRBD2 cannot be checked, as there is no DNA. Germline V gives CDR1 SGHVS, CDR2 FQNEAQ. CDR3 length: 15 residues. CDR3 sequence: CASSYGLAGFYEQYF.

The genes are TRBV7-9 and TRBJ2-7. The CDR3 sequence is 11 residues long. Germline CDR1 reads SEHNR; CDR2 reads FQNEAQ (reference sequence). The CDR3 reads CASSLEYEQYF.